The 16 T cell receptor beta chains reported below all come from one sample, sequenced in a study of read filtering for tumor transcriptome and immune sequencing. Molecular barcoded adaptors covering alpha/delta and beta/gamma chains were used on around 400 ng RNA. TCRdb re-derived calls from the reads in MiXCR, one entry per CDR3 protein. The sample consists of approximately 24,000 distinct CDR3 sequences, around a fifth of them appearing once. Sequencing was carried out using a population of CD138-negative cells sorted from bone marrow. Receptor source: a donor at least 40 years old with multiple myeloma.

This clonotype showed up many times. This sequence joins TRBV18 and TRBJ1-4; D uncertain. The V end lost 0 bases, the J end lost 6 bases, and 5 bases lay between the germline ends. Germline values: CDR1 KGHSH, CDR2 LQKENI. CDR3 length equals 13 residues. CDR3 nucleotide sequence: TGTGCCAGCTCACCACCCATCGATGAAAAACTGTTTTTT. It is translated as CASSPPIDEKLFF. Variable domain in full (rest from reference TRBV18 and TRBJ1-4): NAGVMQNPRHLVRRRGQEARLRCSPMKGHSHVYWYRQLPEEGLKFMVYLQKENIIDESGMPKERFSAEFPKEGPSILRIQQVVRGDSAAYFCASSPPIDEKLFFGSGTQLSVL.

In this sample, this clonotype turned up many times. V usage is TRBV27 and J usage is TRBJ2-5, with TRBD2 as a possible D gene (6 bases). This CDR3 spans 13 amino acids. Germline-derived CDR1 and CDR2 are MNHEY and SMNVEV (reference sequence). Between the trimmed V and J ends, which lost 8 bases and 2 bases, there was a span of 12 bases. This chain's CDR3 is CASGRGGQETQYF. The CDR3 DNA reads TGTGCCAGCGGACGGGGAGGACAAGAGACCCAGTACTTC.

The sample holds many counts of this clonotype. The chain joins TRBV20-1 to TRBJ2-7, with D possibly being TRBD1 or TRBD2 (6 bases each). Trimming cost V 0 bases and J 2 bases, with 14 bases left between them. The CDR3 sequence is 15 residues long. The germline V gene encodes CDR1 DFQATT and CDR2 SNEGSKA (reference sequence). CDR3 protein: CSARDRGDSTYEQYF. CDR3 in DNA: TGCAGTGCTAGAGATAGGGGGGACTCGACCTACGAGCAGTACTTC.

This clonotype came up many times. This rearrangement joins TRBV7-2 to TRBJ2-2, with D perhaps given as TRBD1 or TRBD2 (5 bases each). This CDR3 is 17 amino acids long. Germline CDR1 reads SGHTA; CDR2 reads FQGNSA. Trimming cost V 5 bases and J 2 bases, with 18 bases left between them. Here the CDR3 reads CASSPRGARFNTGELFF. CDR3 bases: TGTGCCAGCAGCCCTCGGGGCGCTCGGTTTAACACCGGGGAGCTGTTTTTT.

By sample fraction, this clonotype is medium-sized. This chain connects TRBV4-1 to TRBJ2-7; D possibly matches TRBD1 or TRBD2 (7 bases each). Trimming pared 4 bases from V and 7 bases from J, leaving 20 bases between. This CDR3 spans 15 amino acids. Per germline, CDR1 MGHRA and CDR2 YSYEKL. This CDR3 is CASSLPGGVLGEQYF. The CDR3 DNA reads TGCGCCAGCAGCCTCCCAGGGGGGGTCTTGGGGGAGCAGTACTTC.

This clonotype was observed a few times. A read error is possible here, since a much larger clone lies one base away. The chain recombines TRBV7-9 with TRBJ2-1, with 9 bases fitting TRBD1. This CDR3 region has 17 residues. The germline gives CDR1 SEHNR, CDR2 FQNEAQ (reference sequence). CDR3 in amino acids: CATKFLQQGAAYDEQFF. The CDR3 nucleotides are TGTGCCACCAAATTCCTTCAACAGGGGGCAGCCTACGATGAGCAGTTCTTC.

This clonotype was counted many times. The chain uses TRBV6-1 and TRBJ2-7, with 8 bases fitting TRBD2. The length of the CDR3 is 12 residues. Trimming at V came to 5 bases and at J to 6 bases, leaving 3 bases not matched to a gene. The germline gives CDR1 MNHNS, CDR2 SASEGT. The CDR3 nucleotides are TGTGCCAGCAGTTCCGGGGGGGGCGAGCAGTACTTC. Amino acid sequence: CASSSGGGEQYF.

This clonotype was recorded at least ten times. The DNA for the CDR3 is TGTGCCAGCAGTTACTCGATAACCGGGTCCTATAAGAAGGGCTACACCTTC. Protein product: CASSYSITGSYKKGYTF. The chain carries TRBV6-5 and TRBJ1-2; D remains unclear. Per germline, CDR1 MNHEY and CDR2 SVGAGI. The length of the CDR3 is 17 residues. Trimming shortened V by 0 bases and J by 8 bases, and 22 bases separated the two germline ends.

The rearrangement links TRBV11-2 to TRBJ2-5, with D uncertain. The germline V and J ends were trimmed by 4 bases and 3 bases, with 18 bases remaining between them. CDR1 SGHAT and CDR2 FQNNGV come from the germline V gene. CDR3 length: 16 residues. CDR3 in amino acids: CASSSRDETSEETQYF. The CDR3, as DNA: TGTGCCAGCAGCTCACGAGACGAGACTTCAGAAGAGACCCAGTACTTC.

The CDR3 DNA reads as TGTGCCAGCAGCGTCGAAAGAGGCCGTGTACAGAACACTGAAGCTTTCTTT. Its translation: CASSVERGRVQNTEAFF. This chain uses TRBV7-6 with TRBJ1-1; no firm D call. The CDR3 loop spans 17 amino acids. V was cut by 5 bases and J by 1 base, with 20 bases left in between. CDR1 and CDR2 from the germline V gene are SGHVS and FNYEAQ.

This clonotype was seen repeatedly, ten times or more. This chain links TRBV7-2 with TRBJ2-3; 10 bases line up with TRBD2. CDR3 length: 16 residues. Germline CDR1 is SGHTA and CDR2 is FQGNSA. The V and J ends lost 5 bases and 2 bases, in that order; junction bases with no gene match: 7. The CDR3: CASSGRTSGDTDTQYF. The CDR3 nucleotides read TGTGCCAGCAGCGGGCGGACTAGCGGAGACACAGATACGCAGTATTTT. Looking up the rest from reference TRBV7-2 and TRBJ2-3 gives the full variable domain: GAGVSQSPSNKVTEKGKDVELRCDPISGHTALYWYRQSLGQGLEFLIYFQGNSAPDKSGLPSDRFSAERTGGSVSTLTIQRTQQEDSAVYLCASSGRTSGDTDTQYFGPGTRLTVL.

In the case of this clonotype: Germline is not matched at one junction end, which may reflect a read error. The chain combines TRBV6-2 or TRBV6-3 with TRBJ2-3, with a weak D call TRBD1 (5 bases). The CDR3 is 13 residues long. Germline CDR1 MNHEY, CDR2 SVGEGT. CDR3 in amino acids: CASIGSSTGTQYF. The DNA for the CDR3 is TGTGCCAGCATTGGTAGCAGTACAGGTACGCAGTATTTT.

This clonotype has ten or more counts. CDR3 sequence reads: CASYAWDSGELFF. CDR3 coding DNA: TGTGCCAGCTACGCCTGGGATTCTGGGGAGCTGTTTTTT. The rearrangement links TRBV28 to TRBJ2-2; D is undetermined. The CDR3 contains 13 residues. V was cut by 8 bases and J by 8 bases, with 15 bases left in between. CDR1 and CDR2 from the germline V gene are MDHEN and SYDVKM.

Sample share makes this clonotype medium-sized. The gene calls are TRBV11-2 and TRBJ2-1; 7 nucleotides agree with TRBD2. Germline V gene sequence: CDR1 SGHAT, CDR2 FQNNGV. The CDR3 is 13 amino acids. The trim removed 8 bases at V and 7 bases at J, leaving 8 bases unmatched. This chain's CDR3 is CASGWIGGNEQFF. The CDR3 nucleotides read TGTGCCAGCGGGTGGATCGGGGGGAATGAGCAGTTCTTC.

The rearrangement uses TRBV4-1 and TRBJ2-3, with TRBD2 matching over 13 bases. The germline gives CDR1 MGHRA, CDR2 YSYEKL. With 2 bases clipped from V and 3 bases from J, the junction kept 2 bases outside the gene matches. The length of the CDR3 is 16 residues. CDR3 coding DNA: TGCGCCAGCAGCCAACGACTAGCGGGGGGAACAGATACGCAGTATTTT. Its translation: CASSQRLAGGTDTQYF.

This clonotype was found a few times. The chain uses TRBV5-6 and TRBJ2-3; TRBD1 agrees at 9 bases. The germline gives CDR1 SGHDT, CDR2 YYEEEE. The junction had 5 bases not matched to a gene; V was cut back by 4 bases and J by 2 bases. CDR3 size: 15 residues. The CDR3 DNA follows: TGTGCCAGCAGCCCCGGGACAGGGTACACAGATACGCAGTATTTT. It yields the protein CASSPGTGYTDTQYF.